Reported below is one T cell receptor (beta chain). With 3 bases removed from V and 0 bases from J, the gap between germline ends came to 6 bases. The CDR3 is 14 residues long. Germline V gene data show CDR1 as LNHDA and CDR2 as SQIVND (reference sequence). RNA transcripts yielded amplified TCR beta CDR3 regions. Using the HTBI primer set, a first-round RT-PCR was run on the TCR CDR3. One entry per CDR3 protein, called by TCRdb with MiXCR from the multiplex PCR reads. The table lists about 560,000 distinct CDR3 sequences, about a sixth of them singletons. The entry originates in a study of T cells in Graves' hyperthyroidism and ophthalmopathy.

Material for sequencing was blood. The chain couples TRBV19 to TRBJ1-3; unclear D gene. The clonotype was recovered from a woman under 30 with Graves' hyperthyroidism. CDR3 nucleotides: TGTGCCAGTAGTATTGGTATCTCTGGAAACACCATATATTTT. It specifies CASSIGISGNTIYF. The whole variable domain, filled in from reference TRBV19 and TRBJ1-3, reads DGGITQSPKYLFRKEGQNVTLSCEQNLNHDAMYWYRQDPGQGLRLIYYSQIVNDFQKGDIAEGYSVSREKKESFPLTVTSAQKNPTAFYLCASSIGISGNTIYFGEGSWLTVV.